Below, 2 T cell receptor beta chains from the same sample are listed, as sequenced in a study of CDR3 diversity in severe acne. TCRdb re-called the PCR reads through MiXCR, storing one row per CDR3 protein. The data show over 90,000 distinct CDR3 sequences, roughly half seen once. Sequencing was done on a sample of blood. These TCRs come from a male donor with acne.

Turning to this clonotype: Being one base from a much bigger clone, this may be a read error. The rearrangement joins TRBV13 to TRBJ2-5, with 8 positions matching TRBD2. Germline CDR1 and CDR2: PRHDT and FYEKMQ (reference sequence). The CDR3 runs 16 residues. CDR3 in amino acids: CASSSSGREGLETQHF. The DNA of the CDR3 is TGTGCCAGCAGCTCCTCTGGACGGGAGGGCCTTGAGACCCAGCACTTC.

The chain has TRBV2 and TRBJ2-5; no reliable D call. Germline V gene lookup returns CDR1 SNHLY and CDR2 FYNNEI. Trimming cost V 3 bases and J 2 bases, with 4 bases left between them. CDR3 length equals 12 residues. CDR3 coding DNA: TGTGCCAGCAGTGACAGACAAGAGACCCAGTACTTC. It codes for CASSDRQETQYF.